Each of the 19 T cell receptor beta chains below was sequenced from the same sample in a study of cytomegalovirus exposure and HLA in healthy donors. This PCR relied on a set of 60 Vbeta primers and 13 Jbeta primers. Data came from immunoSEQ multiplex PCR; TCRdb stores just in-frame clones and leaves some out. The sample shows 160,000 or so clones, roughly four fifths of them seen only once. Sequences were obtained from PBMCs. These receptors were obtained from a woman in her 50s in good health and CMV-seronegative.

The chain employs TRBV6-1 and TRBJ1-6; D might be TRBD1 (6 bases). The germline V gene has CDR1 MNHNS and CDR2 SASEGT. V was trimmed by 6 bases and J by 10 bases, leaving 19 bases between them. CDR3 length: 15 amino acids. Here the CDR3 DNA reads TGTGCCAGCAGGGTTGGGGGCCCCAGGGAATCACCCCTCCACTTT. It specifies CASRVGGPRESPLHF.

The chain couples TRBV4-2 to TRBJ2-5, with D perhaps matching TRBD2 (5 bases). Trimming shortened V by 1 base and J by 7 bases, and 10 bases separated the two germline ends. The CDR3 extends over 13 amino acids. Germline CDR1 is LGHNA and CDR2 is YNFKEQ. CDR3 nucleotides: TGTGCCAGCAGCCAAGGGGGAGACGGGACCCAGTACTTC. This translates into CASSQGGDGTQYF.

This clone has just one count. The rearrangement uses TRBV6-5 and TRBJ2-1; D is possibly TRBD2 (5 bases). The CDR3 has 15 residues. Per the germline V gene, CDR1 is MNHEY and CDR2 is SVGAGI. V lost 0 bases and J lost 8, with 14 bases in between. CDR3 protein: CASSYSNGVAYEQFF. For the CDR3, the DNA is TGTGCCAGCAGTTACTCGAACGGGGTGGCGTATGAGCAGTTCTTC.

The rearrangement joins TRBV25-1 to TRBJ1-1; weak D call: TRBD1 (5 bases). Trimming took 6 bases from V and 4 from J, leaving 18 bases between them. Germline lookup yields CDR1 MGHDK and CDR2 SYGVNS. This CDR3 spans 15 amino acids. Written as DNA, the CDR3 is TGTGCCAGCAGCCGAACAACCGACAGACTCACTGAAGCTTTCTTT. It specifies CASSRTTDRLTEAFF.

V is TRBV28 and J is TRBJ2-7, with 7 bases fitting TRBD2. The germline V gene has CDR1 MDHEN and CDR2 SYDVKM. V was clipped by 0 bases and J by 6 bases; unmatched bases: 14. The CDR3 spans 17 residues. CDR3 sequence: CASSLCKRDRMRGEQYF. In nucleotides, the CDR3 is TGTGCCAGCAGTTTATGCAAGCGGGATAGGATGAGGGGCGAGCAGTACTTC.

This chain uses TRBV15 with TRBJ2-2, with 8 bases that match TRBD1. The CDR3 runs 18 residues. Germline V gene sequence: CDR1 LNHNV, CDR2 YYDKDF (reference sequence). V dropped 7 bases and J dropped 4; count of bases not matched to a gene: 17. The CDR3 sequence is CATKEMGSGGERTGELFF. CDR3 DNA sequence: TGTGCCACCAAGGAGATGGGTTCAGGGGGCGAACGCACCGGGGAGCTGTTTTTT. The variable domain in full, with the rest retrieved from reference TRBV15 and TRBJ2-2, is DAMVIQNPRYQVTQFGKPVTLSCSQTLNHNVMYWYQQKSSQAPKLLFHYYDKDFNNEADTPDNFQSRRPNTSFCFLDIRSPGLGDTAMYLCATKEMGSGGERTGELFFGEGSRLTVL.

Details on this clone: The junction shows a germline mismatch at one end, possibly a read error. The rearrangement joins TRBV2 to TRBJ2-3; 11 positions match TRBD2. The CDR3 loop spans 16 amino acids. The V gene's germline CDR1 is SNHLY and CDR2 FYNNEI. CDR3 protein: CASTEGFSGGALAQYF. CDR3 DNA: TGTGCCAGCACTGAAGGTTTTAGCGGGGGGGCGCTAGCGCAGTATTTT. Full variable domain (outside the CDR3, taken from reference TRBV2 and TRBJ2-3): EPEVTQTPSHQVTQMGQEVILRCVPISNHLYFYWYRQILGQKVEFLVSFYNNEISEKSEIFDDQFSVERPDGSNFTLKIRSTKLEDSAMYFCASTEGFSGGALAQYFGPGTRLTVL.

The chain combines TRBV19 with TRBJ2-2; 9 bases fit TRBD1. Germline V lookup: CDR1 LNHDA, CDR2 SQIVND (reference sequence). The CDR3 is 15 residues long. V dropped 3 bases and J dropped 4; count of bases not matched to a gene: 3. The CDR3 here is CASSIRQGGTGELFF. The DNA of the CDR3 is TGTGCCAGTAGTATCCGACAGGGGGGCACCGGGGAGCTGTTTTTT. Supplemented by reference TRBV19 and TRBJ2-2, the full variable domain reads DGGITQSPKYLFRKEGQNVTLSCEQNLNHDAMYWYRQDPGQGLRLIYYSQIVNDFQKGDIAEGYSVSREKKESFPLTVTSAQKNPTAFYLCASSIRQGGTGELFFGEGSRLTVL.

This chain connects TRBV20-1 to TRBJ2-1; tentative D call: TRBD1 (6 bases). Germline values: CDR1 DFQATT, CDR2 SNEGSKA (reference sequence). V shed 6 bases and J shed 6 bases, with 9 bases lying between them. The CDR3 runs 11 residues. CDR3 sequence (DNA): TGCAGTGCAAGACAGGTCAATGAGCAGTTCTTC. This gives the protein CSARQVNEQFF.

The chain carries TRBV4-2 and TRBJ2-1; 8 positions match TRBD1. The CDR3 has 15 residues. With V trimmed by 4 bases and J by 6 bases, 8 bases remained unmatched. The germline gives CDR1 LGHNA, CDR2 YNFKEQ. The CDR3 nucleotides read TGTGCCAGCAGCCGCCGGGACAGGAACCTCAATGAGCAGTTCTTC. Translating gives CASSRRDRNLNEQFF.

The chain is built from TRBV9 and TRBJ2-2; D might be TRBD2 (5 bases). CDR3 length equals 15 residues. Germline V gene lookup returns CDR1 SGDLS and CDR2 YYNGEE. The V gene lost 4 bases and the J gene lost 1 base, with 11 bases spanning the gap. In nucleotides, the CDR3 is TGTGCCAGCAGCCAAGGACTCCGGAACACCGGGGAGCTGTTTTTT. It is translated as CASSQGLRNTGELFF.

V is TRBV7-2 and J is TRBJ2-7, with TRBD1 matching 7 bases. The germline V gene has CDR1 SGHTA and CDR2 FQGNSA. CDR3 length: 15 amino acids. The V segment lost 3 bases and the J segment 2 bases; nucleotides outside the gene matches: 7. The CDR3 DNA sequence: TGTGCCAGCAGCTTCTTGAGGGGGCCTACCTACGAGCAGTACTTC. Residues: CASSFLRGPTYEQYF.

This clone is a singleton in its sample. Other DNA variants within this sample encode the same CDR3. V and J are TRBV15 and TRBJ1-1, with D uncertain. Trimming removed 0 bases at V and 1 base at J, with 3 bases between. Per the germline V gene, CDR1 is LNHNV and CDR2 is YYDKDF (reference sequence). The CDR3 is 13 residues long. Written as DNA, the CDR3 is TGTGCCACCAGCAGAGATCGGAACACTGAAGCTTTCTTT. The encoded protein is CATSRDRNTEAFF.

In DNA form, the CDR3 reads TGTGCCAGCTCCCCGAGGCTCACTAGAGGCAATGAGCAGTTCTTC. Translation gives CASSPRLTRGNEQFF. The V gene is TRBV7-6, the J gene TRBJ2-1, with D possibly TRBD2 on 5 matching bases. This CDR3 comprises 15 residues. The germline V gene has CDR1 SGHVS and CDR2 FNYEAQ. The V and J ends lost 8 bases and 6 bases respectively, with 20 bases between them.

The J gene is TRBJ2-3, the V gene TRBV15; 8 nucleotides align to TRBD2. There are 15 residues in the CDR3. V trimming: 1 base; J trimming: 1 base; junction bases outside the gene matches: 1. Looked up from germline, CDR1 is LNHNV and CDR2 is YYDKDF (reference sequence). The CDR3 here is CATSRAGGGTDTQYF. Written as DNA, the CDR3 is TGTGCCACCAGCAGAGCGGGAGGGGGCACAGATACGCAGTATTTT.

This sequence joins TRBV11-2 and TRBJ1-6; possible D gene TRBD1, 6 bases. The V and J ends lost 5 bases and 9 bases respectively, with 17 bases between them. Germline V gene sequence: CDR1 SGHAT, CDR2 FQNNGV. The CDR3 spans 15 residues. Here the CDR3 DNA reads TGTGCCAGCAGCCCAGCGGAACAGGGCGGTTCACCCCTCCACTTT. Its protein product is CASSPAEQGGSPLHF.

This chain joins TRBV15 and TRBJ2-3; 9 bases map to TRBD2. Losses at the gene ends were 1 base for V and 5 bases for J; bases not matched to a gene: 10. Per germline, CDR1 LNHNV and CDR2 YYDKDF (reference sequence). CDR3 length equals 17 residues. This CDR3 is CATSRGIAGGHKDTQYF. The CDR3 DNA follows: TGTGCCACCAGCAGAGGAATTGCGGGGGGGCATAAAGATACGCAGTATTTT.

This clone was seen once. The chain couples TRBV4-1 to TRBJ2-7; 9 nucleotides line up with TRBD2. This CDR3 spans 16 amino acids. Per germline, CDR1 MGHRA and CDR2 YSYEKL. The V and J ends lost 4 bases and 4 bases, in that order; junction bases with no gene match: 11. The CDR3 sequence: CASSLLPGLAVYEQYF. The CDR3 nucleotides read TGCGCCAGCAGCCTTCTCCCGGGACTAGCAGTTTACGAGCAGTACTTC.

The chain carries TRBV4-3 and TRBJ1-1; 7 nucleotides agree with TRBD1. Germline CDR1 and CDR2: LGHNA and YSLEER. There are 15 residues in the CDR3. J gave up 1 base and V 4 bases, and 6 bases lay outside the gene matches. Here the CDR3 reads CASSLTGAKNTEAFF. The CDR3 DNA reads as TGCGCCAGCAGCCTTACAGGGGCGAAGAACACTGAAGCTTTCTTT.